Each of the 5 T cell receptor beta chains below was sequenced from the same sample in a study of cytomegalovirus exposure and HLA in healthy donors. A multiplex PCR was run with 60 Vbeta primers and 13 Jbeta primers. Sequenced by immunoSEQ multiplex PCR; TCRdb stores in-frame clones only, minus some. The data show approximately 220,000 clones, 76% seen once. Material for sequencing was PBMCs. Receptors originate from a man younger than 35 in good health and CMV-seronegative.

This chain links TRBV5-1 with TRBJ2-3, with TRBD2 matching 10 bases. CDR1 is SGHRS and CDR2 is YFSETQ in the germline V gene. The CDR3 contains 17 residues. V lost 0 bases, J lost 4 bases, and 8 bases stayed unmatched. Written as DNA, the CDR3 is TGCGCCAGCAGCTTGGATCCTAGCGGGAGCTCATCAGATACGCAGTATTTT. Protein sequence: CASSLDPSGSSSDTQYF.

The gene calls are TRBV2 and TRBJ1-1, with 9 nucleotides matching TRBD1. V shed 5 bases and J 1 base; nucleotides not matched to a gene: 8. This CDR3 has 16 residues. Per the germline V gene, CDR1 is SNHLY and CDR2 is FYNNEI. The chain's CDR3 is CASSLPGQGWNTEAFF. Here the CDR3 DNA reads TGTGCCAGCAGTCTTCCGGGACAGGGCTGGAACACTGAAGCTTTCTTT.

The chain combines TRBV6-5 with TRBJ1-5, with D possibly matching TRBD1 (5 bases). The CDR3 has 14 residues. The germline V gene has CDR1 MNHEY and CDR2 SVGAGI. Trimming shortened V by 5 bases and J by 6 bases, and 14 bases separated the two germline ends. The chain's CDR3 is CASSEIGGGQPQHF. The CDR3 nucleotides read TGTGCCAGCAGTGAAATCGGGGGTGGTCAGCCCCAGCATTTT.

This clone was seen once. The chain combines TRBV28 with TRBJ1-1, with a tentative D call TRBD1 (6 bases). CDR1 and CDR2 from the germline V gene are MDHEN and SYDVKM. Deletions cut 6 bases from V and 3 bases from J, with 14 bases between. The CDR3 has 14 residues. The CDR3 region is CASSTGTPYTEAFF. Here the CDR3 DNA reads TGTGCCAGCAGCACCGGGACACCATACACTGAAGCTTTCTTT. The entire variable domain, with the rest obtained from reference TRBV28 and TRBJ1-1, is as follows: DVKVTQSSRYLVKRTGEKVFLECVQDMDHENMFWYRQDPGLGLRLIYFSYDVKMKEKGDIPEGYSVSREKKERFSLILESASTNQTSMYLCASSTGTPYTEAFFGQGTRLTVV.

CDR3 sequence (DNA): TGTGCCTGGACCGTACCAGGCGAGCAGTACTTC. Translation: CAWTVPGEQYF. The gene calls are TRBV30 and TRBJ2-5; D unclear. The J call is in doubt because the DNA end fits TRBJ2-7 better. The CDR3 is 11 residues long. CDR1 and CDR2 (germline): GTSNPN, SVGIG (reference sequence).